The present T cell receptor (beta chain) was sequenced within a study of OX40 agonist ivuxolimab in advanced cancers. Across the study: Patients' therapy was ivuxolimab, an antibody that acts as an agonist of OX40 (CD134). At 0.01 to 10 mg/kg, ivuxolimab was administered intravenously to patients every 2 weeks. Findings and limits, study-wide: Clonal expansion from baseline to week 6 occurred in both CD4+ and CD8+ T cells.

Some clones are missing from TCRdb's copy, which holds only in-frame ones; the method was immunoSEQ multiplex PCR. The data show around 75,000 clones, roughly nine tenths seen once. A note on this clone: Its target is not known.

This CDR3 is 14 amino acids long. The V segment lost 1 base and the J segment 1 base; nucleotides outside the gene matches: 0. Germline CDR1 SNHLY, CDR2 FYNNEI. The chain carries TRBV2 and TRBJ2-7; 8 positions match TRBD1. The sample here was CD4+ or CD8+ T cells sorted from blood, taken in a trial of the OX40 agonist ivuxolimab. This receptor was taken from an adult with an advanced solid tumor such as melanoma, head and neck, liver or kidney cancer. The CDR3 loop is CASSEGTGSYEQYF. CDR3 bases: TGTGCCAGCAGTGAAGGGACAGGGTCCTACGAGCAGTACTTC.